This TCR beta chain was observed in a study of human CD4 T cells and Enterobacteriaceae. Note on this clone: The antigen is unknown.

All CD4+ cells other than CD45RA+CCR7+CD95- naive cells were sorted as memory, over 95% pure. Swiss blood donation centers supplied the healthy donor blood. Sorted cells lacked CD8+, CD14+, CD16+, CD56+, CD19+ and CD25-bright cells. Germline assignment: CDR1 MDHEN and CDR2 SYDVKM. The CDR3 covers 17 residues. V lost 6 bases and J lost 1; bases outside the gene matches: 9. Study-wide results and limits: Ex vivo reactivity came only from nucleotide matches to CFSE-low cultures.

Detection sensitivity for ex vivo total memory CD4+ was one cell in 200,000. Profiled with immunoSEQ multiplex PCR; TCRdb holds only in-frame clones, not every one. The table includes around 26,000 clones, about 82% detected once. The receptor was isolated from a human donor in good health. This rearrangement joins TRBV28 to TRBJ2-7; TRBD2 aligns across 13 bases. The source material was memory CD4+ T cells from blood. This chain's CDR3 is CASRPGTSGIYSYEQYF. The CDR3 coding sequence is TGTGCCAGCAGGCCTGGGACTAGCGGGATCTATTCCTACGAGCAGTACTTC.